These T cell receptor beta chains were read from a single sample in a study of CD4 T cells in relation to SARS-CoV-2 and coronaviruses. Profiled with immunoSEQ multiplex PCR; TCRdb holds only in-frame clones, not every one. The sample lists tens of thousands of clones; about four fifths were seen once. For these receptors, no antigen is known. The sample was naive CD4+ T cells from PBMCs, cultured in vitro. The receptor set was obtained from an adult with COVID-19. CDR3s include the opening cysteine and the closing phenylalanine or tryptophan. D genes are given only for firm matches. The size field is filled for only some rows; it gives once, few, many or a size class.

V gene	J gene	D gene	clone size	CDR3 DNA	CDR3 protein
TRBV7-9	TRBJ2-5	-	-	TGTGCCAGCAGCTTGCGGACAGCCCAAGAGACCCAGTACTTC	CASSLRTAQETQYF
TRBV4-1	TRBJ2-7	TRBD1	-	TGCGCCAGCAGCCCCCGACAGGGGGACGAGCAGTACTTC	CASSPRQGDEQYF
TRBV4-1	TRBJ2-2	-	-	TGCGCCAGCAGCTCCGACTACACCGGGGAGCTGTTTTTT	CASSSDYTGELFF
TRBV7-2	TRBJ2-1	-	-	TGTGCCAGCAGCTCTACCGGCGGTTCCTACAATGAGCAGTTCTTC	CASSSTGGSYNEQFF
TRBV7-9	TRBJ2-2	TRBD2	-	TGTGCCAGCAGCTCGGGACTAGCGGGGGTCACCGGGGAGCTGTTTTTT	CASSSGLAGVTGELFF
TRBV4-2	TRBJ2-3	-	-	TGTGCCAGCAGCCAAGCTGGTCCAGGGGAGGCAGATACGCAGTATTTT	CASSQAGPGEADTQYF
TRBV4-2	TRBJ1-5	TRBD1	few	TGTGCCAGCAGCCAAGCCGGGACAGGGGTTCAGCCCCAGCATTTT	CASSQAGTGVQPQHF
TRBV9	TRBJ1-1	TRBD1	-	TGTGCCAGCAGCCCCAACAGGGGTTGGACTGAAGCTTTCTTT	CASSPNRGWTEAFF
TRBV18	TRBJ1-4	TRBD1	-	TGTGCCAGCTCACAAATCTCCGGGACAGGGAGTGAAAAACTGTTTTTT	CASSQISGTGSEKLFF
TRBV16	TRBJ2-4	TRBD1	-	TGTGCCAGCAGCCAATCTAGGACAGGCATTCAGTACTTC	CASSQSRTGIQYF